Given below is one T cell receptor (beta chain) in context. This entry is derived from a study of cytomegalovirus exposure and HLA in healthy donors. The PCR made use of 60 Vbeta and 13 Jbeta primers. TCRdb keeps only in-frame clones here, not all; method: immunoSEQ multiplex PCR. Among around 150,000 clones listed, over 80% were seen once. The source is a woman aged 18-29 years in good health and CMV-seronegative. Material for sequencing was PBMCs.

CDR3 in amino acids: CASSQALHGYTF. The CDR3 DNA is TGTGCCAGCAGCCAGGCCTTACATGGCTACACCTTC. This chain joins TRBV14 and TRBJ1-2; D gene uncertain. Germline-derived CDR1 and CDR2 are SGHDN and FVKESK. The CDR3 has 12 amino acids. The ends were cut back, 3 bases at V and 6 bases at J, with 8 bases in the middle. The full variable domain, with the rest looked up from reference TRBV14 and TRBJ1-2, is EAGVTQFPSHSVIEKGQTVTLRCDPISGHDNLYWYRRVMGKEIKFLLHFVKESKQDESGMPNNRFLAERTGGTYSTLKVQPAELEDSGVYFCASSQALHGYTFGSGTRLTVV.